This T cell receptor beta chain was recorded in a study of shared T cell receptors in the human thymus. The CDR3 loop spans 16 amino acids. Germline V gives CDR1 MNHNS, CDR2 SASEGT. The germline V and J ends were trimmed by 4 bases and 5 bases, with 18 bases remaining between them. The method was immunoSEQ multiplex PCR; TCRdb's version includes in-frame clones alone and lacks a portion of them. The sample has about 730,000 clones, 80% to 90% seen once; the top ten hold more than 0.008%. This sample also belongs to another study, concerning human thymus T cells. From that report: Corrective surgery for congenital heart defects was being performed on the healthy Finnish infants who were the donors. Thymus was obtained from resections taken during corrective heart surgery. Thymic and blood repertoires appeared to carry a bias in their V and J gene usage.

The genes are TRBV6-1 and TRBJ1-5, with D perhaps matching TRBD1 (5 bases). The sequenced material came from thymocytes. This receptor was taken from a girl under two years old with a congenital heart defect. Here the CDR3 DNA reads TGTGCCAGCAGTGGGCCCCCTACAGGTCATGATCAGCCCCAGCATTTT. Protein: CASSGPPTGHDQPQHF.